This T cell receptor (beta chain) emerged from a study of T cell clusters in autoimmune cytopenias. Study-level points and caveats: Primary autoimmune cytopenia patients seemingly lacked the physiological T cell clusters found in healthy donors.

Details on this clonotype: As yet, its antigen is unknown.

Germline lookup yields CDR1 SGHAT and CDR2 FQNNGV. This CDR3 is 15 amino acids long. About 37,500 genome equivalents of blood DNA were amplified for TRB. TRB rearrangements were amplified by touch-down multiplex PCR with mixed TRB-A/B primers. TCRdb re-called the multiplex PCR reads and catalogs CDR3 proteins one per entry, DNA excluded. The sample data list 10,000 to 11,000 distinct CDR3 sequences. These data were likewise used in another study, on T cell repertoires in aging, cancer and after chemotherapy. That paper states: Repeat sampling of healthy donors over several months to years showed clear clonal overlap. In cancer patients, declining TCR diversity with age involved lost richness and lost evenness.

The gene calls are TRBV11-2 and TRBJ2-7; the TCRdb D gene call, TRBD1, has no DNA to confirm it. This TCR was recovered from a human donor in good health. The sequenced sample was peripheral blood. CDR3 region: CASSYLGGLVYEQYF.